This record concerns one TCR beta chain sequence. Its matching antigen is unknown. This record belongs to a study of shared clonotypes between healthy human individuals. Across the whole study: Three plates each covered CD4 naive and memory; CD8 naive two, CD8 memory one. General study findings and limits: The genetic and exposure-history diversity represented was limited by few donors.

Using immunoSEQ multiplex PCR, the repertoire was profiled, and TCRdb retains in-frame clones only, with some absent. The data contain a few million clones, about 92% of them seen just once; the ten biggest clones take up 0.39%. Trimming stripped 2 bases from V and 7 bases from J, with 6 bases between. The CDR3 sequence is 12 residues long. CDR1 is SGHDN, CDR2 FVKESK, per germline. The specimen sequenced was naive CD4+ T cells from PBMCs. Noted subset: CD45RA+ positively selected. V and J are TRBV14 and TRBJ2-1; the D is unclear. The clonotype was recovered from a man aged 18 to 35 in good health. Some clones in this sample may be carry-over from other donors' samples. CDR3 sequence: CASSQQFNEQFF. CDR3 nucleotide sequence: TGTGCCAGCAGCCAACAATTTAATGAGCAGTTCTTC.